The next 6 T cell receptor beta chains were all read from a single sample in a study of early T cells in non-severe SARS-CoV-2 infection. MiXCR, run by TCRdb on the 5' RACE reads, gives a single entry per CDR3 protein. Counted here are some 77,000 distinct CDR3 sequences, 5% occurring once; the ten biggest clones make up around 7.3%. Material: whole blood, obtained at baseline. These receptors originate from an adult who was a healthcare worker with PCR-confirmed SARS-CoV-2 infection or an uninfected control (not recorded which).

This clonotype has only a few counts. The genes are TRBV27 and TRBJ1-2; TRBD1 aligns across 7 bases. V dropped 5 bases and J dropped 3; count of bases not matched to a gene: 12. This CDR3 region has 16 residues. Per the germline V gene, CDR1 is MNHEY and CDR2 is SMNVEV (reference sequence). Written as DNA, the CDR3 is TGTGCCAGCAGTCCTCAACCCCAGACAGGGTACTATGGCTACACCTTC. Its translation is CASSPQPQTGYYGYTF.

This clonotype appeared many times. The rearrangement uses TRBV6-1 and TRBJ1-1; D not resolved. CDR1 and CDR2 from the germline V gene are MNHNS and SASEGT. CDR3 length: 15 amino acids. Trimming cost V 7 bases and J 3 bases, with 18 bases left between them. For the CDR3, the DNA is TGTGCCAGCATCCCCCCCGGGCACCTGGACACTGAAGCTTTCTTT. Encoded protein: CASIPPGHLDTEAFF.

Many counts were recorded for this clonotype. The chain is built from TRBV7-9 and TRBJ2-3; D may match TRBD1 or TRBD2 (5 bases each). Trimming left V 4 bases short and J 1 base short, with 12 bases between. The germline V gene has CDR1 SEHNR and CDR2 FQNEAQ (reference sequence). CDR3 length: 15 residues. The CDR3 sequence is CASSSPGRGTDTQYF. The CDR3 nucleotides read TGTGCCAGCAGCTCCCCAGGGAGAGGCACAGATACGCAGTATTTT.

The sample holds many counts of this clonotype. V and J are TRBV20-1 and TRBJ2-5; TRBD2 agrees at 12 bases. The length of the CDR3 is 15 residues. V gave up 3 bases and J gave up 6 bases; unmatched junction bases: 8. Germline CDR1 is DFQATT and CDR2 is SNEGSKA (reference sequence). CDR3 sequence (DNA): TGCAGTGCTAGGACAGGACTAGCGGGATCACAGACCCAGTACTTC. This translates into CSARTGLAGSQTQYF.

This clonotype was recorded at least ten times. V and J are TRBV20-1 and TRBJ2-1; TRBD2 is a possible D gene (7 bases). This CDR3 is 15 amino acids long. CDR1 is DFQATT and CDR2 is SNEGSKA in the germline V gene (reference sequence). V was pared by 5 bases and J by 8 bases, with 22 bases between. In DNA, the CDR3 is TGCAGTGCTCTCTTGACTAGGACGGGGGGCGATGAGCAGTTCTTC. This gives the protein CSALLTRTGGDEQFF.

The chain recombines TRBV5-1 with TRBJ2-7; D is possibly TRBD1 (6 bases). There are 13 residues in the CDR3. The germline CDR1 and CDR2 sequences are SGHRS and YFSETQ. V dropped 5 bases and J dropped 0 bases, with 9 bases sitting between them. CDR3 sequence reads: CASRQDSSYEQYF. The CDR3 DNA follows: TGCGCCAGCAGACAGGACAGCTCCTACGAGCAGTACTTC.